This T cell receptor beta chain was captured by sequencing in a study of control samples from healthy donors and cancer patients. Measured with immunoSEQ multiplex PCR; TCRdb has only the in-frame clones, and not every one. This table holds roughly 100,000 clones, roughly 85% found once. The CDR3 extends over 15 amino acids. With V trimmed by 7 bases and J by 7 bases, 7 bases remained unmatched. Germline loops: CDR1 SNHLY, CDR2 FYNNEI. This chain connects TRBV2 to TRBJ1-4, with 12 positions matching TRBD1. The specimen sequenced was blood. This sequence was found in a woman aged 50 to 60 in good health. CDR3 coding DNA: TGTGCCAGCAACCCGGGACAGGGGGCCTTTGAAAAACTGTTTTTT. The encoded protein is CASNPGQGAFEKLFF.